The T cell receptor beta chain described here comes from a study of blood T cell repertoires in COVID-19. About the study: Specimens from acute and convalescent COVID-19 originated in the United States, Italy and Spain. Sources were T cells, B-cell-depleted T cells, or PBMCs; the material itself was cDNA or gDNA.

Sequencing used immunoSEQ multiplex PCR; TCRdb keeps in-frame clones, though not all of them. The sample gives 120,000 to 150,000 clones, around 88% of which show up once; roughly 30% is in the top ten. This CDR3 spans 16 amino acids. Germline CDR1 reads SGHNT; CDR2 reads YYREEE (reference sequence). The V gene end was trimmed by 1 base and the J gene end by 1 base; junction bases not matched to a gene: 6. Sequences were obtained from peripheral blood. The clonotype originates from a human donor in a cohort sampled during active COVID-19. This chain links TRBV5-4 with TRBJ2-5; 8 positions agree with TRBD2. CDR3 in DNA: TGTGCCAGCAGCTTGAGTGCGGGGGGACTCCAAGAGACCCAGTACTTC. Its protein is CASSLSAGGLQETQYF.